The following is a T cell receptor beta chain sequence with its context. Its antigen is undetermined. This record comes from a study of blood T cells in healthy people across ages. Study-level points and caveats: Comparison with aged donors showed that long-lived donors had more naive CD4+ cells and higher diversity. Age advanced and TCR beta diversity per million T cells fell, roughly linearly.

The CDR3 is 16 residues long. Germline-derived CDR1 and CDR2 are SGHTA and FQGTGA. Trimming removed 5 bases from V and 5 bases from J, with 21 bases in between. Through a sample-barcoded 5' primer and a J-beta primer mix, a second PCR was run for roughly 7 to 11 cycles. MiXCR, applied by TCRdb to the 5' RACE reads, yields one record per CDR3 protein. The repertoire holds 780,000 or so distinct CDR3 sequences, about 25% seen once, with under 4.5% in the top ten. This same sample was also part of a study on T cells of mothers and their children.

This TCR was sampled from a boy aged 5-17 years in good health. Input material: blood. The rearrangement uses TRBV7-3 and TRBJ2-5; possible D gene TRBD1, 6 bases. The CDR3: CASSLTGQAKFETQYF. The CDR3 DNA is TGTGCCAGCAGCCTCACAGGGCAGGCCAAGTTTGAGACCCAGTACTTC.